Each of the 23 T cell receptor beta chains below was sequenced from the same sample in a study of blood T cell repertoires in COVID-19. Measured with immunoSEQ multiplex PCR; TCRdb has only the in-frame clones, and not every one. The sample consists of 190,000 or so clones, more than 60% of them appearing once. Material: peripheral blood. The receptor source for this set is a man aged 45 to 65 who had recovered from COVID-19.

This clone was recorded once. The gene calls are TRBV15 and TRBJ1-2; possibly TRBD1 for D (6 bases). Germline CDR1 reads LNHNV; CDR2 reads YYDKDF (reference sequence). Trimming stripped 0 bases from V and 3 bases from J, with 14 bases between. This CDR3 comprises 16 residues. CDR3 bases: TGTGCCACCAGCAGAGATGGGAGGGGGGTGGACTATGGCTACACCTTC. Translation gives CATSRDGRGVDYGYTF.

A word on this clone: Relative to the germline gene, one junction end is altered; a read error may explain this. This rearrangement joins TRBV6-2 or TRBV6-3 to TRBJ2-7, with D perhaps TRBD2 (6 bases). The CDR3 covers 15 residues. Germline loops: CDR1 MNHEY, CDR2 SVGEGT. CDR3 amino acids: CASTYNPGLHYEQYF. The DNA of the CDR3 is TGTGCCAGCACTTACAACCCGGGACTCCACTACGAGCAGTACTTC.

This CDR3 reads CASSYSVRNTDTQYF. CDR3 nucleotides: TGTGCCAGCAGTTACTCAGTCAGAAACACAGATACGCAGTATTTT. The genes are TRBV6-2 or TRBV6-3 and TRBJ2-3; no reliable D call. The CDR3 runs 15 residues. V was cut by 0 bases and J by 2 bases, with 9 bases left in between. Germline CDR1 is MNHEY and CDR2 is SVGEGT.

The genes are TRBV27 and TRBJ2-2; D perhaps matches TRBD2 (7 bases). This CDR3 has 16 residues. Germline V lookup: CDR1 MNHEY, CDR2 SMNVEV (reference sequence). Trimming stripped 5 bases from V and 7 bases from J, with 20 bases between. CDR3 protein: CASSLKRGGVGGELFF. CDR3 nucleotides: TGTGCCAGCAGTCTCAAAAGGGGGGGCGTAGGCGGGGAGCTGTTTTTT.

The rearrangement uses TRBV9 and TRBJ1-2; D may be TRBD1 (6 bases). The CDR3 covers 15 residues. Trimming removed 0 bases at V and 8 bases at J, with 17 bases between. From germline, CDR1 is SGDLS and CDR2 YYNGEE. This chain's CDR3 is CASSVAGSGGPGYTF. CDR3 nucleotide sequence: TGTGCCAGCAGCGTAGCGGGGTCTGGGGGCCCCGGCTACACCTTC.

DNA of the CDR3: TGTGCCACCGCTAGGACTCTCGGTGAGCAGTTCTTC. This encodes CATARTLGEQFF. The chain links TRBV24-1 to TRBJ2-1, with TRBD2 as a possible D gene (5 bases). The CDR3 sequence is 12 residues long. The V and J ends lost 9 bases and 9 bases respectively, with 14 bases between them. Germline CDR1 is KGHDR and CDR2 is SFDVKD.

This chain uses TRBV19 with TRBJ1-3; D not certain. The CDR3 sequence is 15 residues long. Germline V gene sequence: CDR1 LNHDA, CDR2 SQIVND (reference sequence). The V and J ends lost 3 bases and 0 bases respectively, with 9 bases between them. Written as DNA, the CDR3 is TGTGCCAGTAGTATTTCGGGGAACTCTGGAAACACCATATATTTT. This encodes CASSISGNSGNTIYF.

A few counts support this clone. The J gene is TRBJ2-7, the V gene TRBV9; TRBD1 matches 8 bases. After removal of 3 bases from V and 7 bases from J, the junction contained 12 bases not matched to a gene. The CDR3 is made up of 15 amino acids. From germline, CDR1 is SGDLS and CDR2 YYNGEE. The CDR3 DNA follows: TGTGCCAGCAGCGCTGGGACAGGCCAGGGAGCGGAGCAGTACTTC. It yields the protein CASSAGTGQGAEQYF.

V gene TRBV14 combines with J gene TRBJ2-5, with TRBD2 matching over 7 bases. The trim removed 3 bases at V and 3 bases at J, leaving 4 bases unmatched. CDR1 SGHDN and CDR2 FVKESK come from the germline V gene. The CDR3 covers 14 residues. In DNA, the CDR3 is TGTGCCAGCAGCCATTGGGGGGGAAAAGAGACCCAGTACTTC. Its translation is CASSHWGGKETQYF.

V gene TRBV6-5 combines with J gene TRBJ2-7, with 10 bases identical to TRBD2. The CDR3 length is 15 residues. J was trimmed by 5 bases and V by 10 bases; bases with no gene match: 14. Germline lookup yields CDR1 MNHEY and CDR2 SVGAGI. CDR3 bases: TGTGCCACTGGGGGACTAGCGCGACAAGCTAACGAGCAGTACTTC. Its protein is CATGGLARQANEQYF.

This CDR3 is CASSEAGRGWLGQPQHF. DNA for the CDR3: TGTGCCAGCAGTGAAGCCGGCAGGGGGTGGTTAGGACAGCCCCAGCATTTT. This chain uses TRBV2 with TRBJ1-5; TRBD1 aligns across 7 bases. The V segment lost 0 bases and the J segment 7 bases; nucleotides outside the gene matches: 12. CDR1 is SNHLY and CDR2 is FYNNEI in the germline V gene. The CDR3 loop spans 17 amino acids.

V is TRBV6-6 and J is TRBJ2-2; 8 bases fit TRBD1. V lost 6 bases to trimming and J lost 6 bases; unmatched junction nucleotides: 6. Germline V gives CDR1 MNHNY, CDR2 SVGAGI (reference sequence). The CDR3 totals 14 residues. The CDR3 DNA sequence: TGTGCCAGCAGCCGGGACAGGAGGCCCGGGGAGCTGTTTTTT. Amino acid sequence: CASSRDRRPGELFF.

V is TRBV29-1 and J is TRBJ2-1; 8 bases are a match to TRBD1. Germline CDR1 and CDR2: SQVTM and ANQGSEA. CDR3 length: 12 residues. V lost 2 bases to trimming and J lost 12 bases; unmatched junction nucleotides: 6. As DNA, the CDR3 is TGCAGCGTTGAACGACAGGGGCAATCGCAGTTCTTC. It translates to CSVERQGQSQFF.

The rearrangement links TRBV4-2 to TRBJ1-2, with 7 bases fitting TRBD1. This CDR3 is built from 15 residues. CDR1 LGHNA and CDR2 YNFKEQ come from the germline V gene. J lost 6 bases, V lost 0 bases, and 7 bases had no gene match. Written as DNA, the CDR3 is TGTGCCAGCAGCCAAGACAGGGGGAAGAAAAATGGCTACACCTTC. Translation gives CASSQDRGKKNGYTF.

CDR3 region: CASSLSSYF. In nucleotides, the CDR3 is TGTGCCAGCAGCTTGTCGTCCTACTTC. This chain connects TRBV5-6 to TRBJ2-4; no clear D gene. This CDR3 is 9 amino acids long. Germline CDR1 SGHDT, CDR2 YYEEEE. V dropped 1 base and J dropped 16 bases, with 6 bases sitting between them.

The V gene is TRBV7-3, the J gene TRBJ2-1; D uncertain. CDR1 is SGHTA and CDR2 is FQGTGA in the germline V gene. This CDR3 has 14 amino acids. Trimming stripped 6 bases from V and 9 bases from J, with 18 bases between. CDR3 amino acids: CASRETEAPGEQFF. The CDR3, as DNA: TGTGCCAGCAGGGAGACCGAGGCCCCGGGTGAGCAGTTCTTC.

The table lists this clone with many counts. The chain carries TRBV6-1 and TRBJ1-2; no clear D. This CDR3 contains 14 residues. Trimming cost V 0 bases and J 1 base, with 6 bases left between them. Germline CDR1 is MNHNS and CDR2 is SASEGT. DNA of the CDR3: TGTGCCAGCAGTGAAGCTTCAGATAACTATGGCTACACCTTC. It translates to CASSEASDNYGYTF.

This chain connects TRBV30 to TRBJ2-3, with 7 nucleotides matching TRBD1. Germline lookup yields CDR1 GTSNPN and CDR2 SVGIG (reference sequence). The length of the CDR3 is 15 residues. V lost 0 bases to trimming and J lost 2 bases; unmatched junction nucleotides: 5. CDR3 bases: TGTGCCTGGAGTGTTAGACAGGGTGTCACAGATACGCAGTATTTT. This gives the protein CAWSVRQGVTDTQYF.

This rearrangement joins TRBV10-3 to TRBJ1-6; the D gene is possibly TRBD1 (6 bases). Trimming left V 8 bases short and J 5 bases short, with 10 bases between. CDR1 is ENHRY and CDR2 is SYGVKD in the germline V gene. This CDR3 is 13 amino acids long. CDR3 region: CAISDSDNSPLHF. CDR3 DNA sequence: TGTGCCATCTCGGACAGCGATAATTCACCCCTCCACTTT.

This chain connects TRBV11-2 to TRBJ2-2, with TRBD2 matching over 10 bases. The germline CDR1 and CDR2 sequences are SGHAT and FQNNGV. This CDR3 comprises 15 residues. V shed 3 bases, J shed 7 bases, and the junction held 5 bases outside the gene matches. The CDR3: CASSFFLAGGGELFF. DNA of the CDR3: TGTGCCAGCAGCTTCTTTTTAGCGGGAGGCGGGGAGCTGTTTTTT.

The V gene is TRBV6-2 or TRBV6-3, the J gene TRBJ2-1; a weak D match, TRBD2 (5 bases). CDR3 size: 17 residues. With 0 bases removed from V and 2 bases from J, the gap between germline ends came to 14 bases. Germline CDR1 is MNHEY and CDR2 is SVGEGT. The CDR3 protein is CASSYSLYGDTYNEQFF. DNA for the CDR3: TGTGCCAGCAGTTACTCCCTTTACGGGGATACCTACAATGAGCAGTTCTTC.

This chain uses TRBV5-1 with TRBJ2-6, with a tentative D call TRBD2 (6 bases). Germline V gene lookup returns CDR1 SGHRS and CDR2 YFSETQ. This CDR3 contains 14 residues. The V and J ends lost 7 bases and 2 bases respectively, with 10 bases between them. CDR3 loop: CASAREAGANVLTF. The CDR3 region has the DNA TGCGCCAGCGCGAGGGAGGCTGGGGCCAACGTCCTGACTTTC.

The chain recombines TRBV15 with TRBJ1-5; D not certain. The CDR3 has 15 residues. The V and J ends lost 4 bases and 0 bases respectively, with 10 bases between them. CDR1 and CDR2 (germline): LNHNV, YYDKDF (reference sequence). The CDR3 coding sequence is TGTGCCACCAGCACAGGCAGCTATAGCAATCAGCCCCAGCATTTT. Its translation is CATSTGSYSNQPQHF.